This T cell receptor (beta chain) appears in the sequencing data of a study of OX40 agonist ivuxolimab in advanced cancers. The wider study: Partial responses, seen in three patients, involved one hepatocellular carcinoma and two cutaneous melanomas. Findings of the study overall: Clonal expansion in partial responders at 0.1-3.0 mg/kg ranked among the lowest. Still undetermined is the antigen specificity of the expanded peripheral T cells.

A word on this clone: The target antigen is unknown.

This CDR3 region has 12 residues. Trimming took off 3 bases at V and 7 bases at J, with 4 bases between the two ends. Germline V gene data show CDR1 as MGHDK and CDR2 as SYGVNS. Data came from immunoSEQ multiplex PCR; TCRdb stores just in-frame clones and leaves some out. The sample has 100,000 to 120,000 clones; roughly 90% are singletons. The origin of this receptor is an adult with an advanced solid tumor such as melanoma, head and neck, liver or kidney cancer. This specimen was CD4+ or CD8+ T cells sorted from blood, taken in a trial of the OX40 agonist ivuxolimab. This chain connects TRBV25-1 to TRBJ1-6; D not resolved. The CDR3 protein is CASSDTNSPLHF. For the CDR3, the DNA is TGTGCCAGCAGTGATACCAATTCACCCCTCCACTTT.